Reported below is one T cell receptor beta chain. Antigen specificity is unknown. The data stem from a study of early T cells in non-severe SARS-CoV-2 infection. Study-level results: VDJdb matches were skewed toward anti-spike CD8 T cell responses.

The CDR3 loop spans 14 amino acids. Trimming shortened V by 7 bases and J by 0 bases, and 9 bases separated the two germline ends. The TCR library protocol was used to attach unique molecular identifiers. These identifiers were attached to individual cDNA molecules. TCRdb reanalysed the 5' RACE reads using MiXCR and keeps one entry per CDR3 protein. The data contain over 55,000 distinct CDR3 sequences, 9.5% to 15% of them seen just once; the ten biggest clones take up less than 3.5%. The specimen comprised whole blood, sampled at baseline. The TCR originated in an adult who was a healthcare worker with PCR-confirmed SARS-CoV-2 infection or an uninfected control (not recorded which). The chain combines TRBV12-3 or TRBV12-4 with TRBJ2-2; tentative D call: TRBD1 (6 bases). The DNA of the CDR3 is TGTGCCAGCAAAGGGGGTCCGAACACCGGGGAGCTGTTTTTT. It encodes CASKGGPNTGELFF.